Listed below are T cell receptor beta chains from one sample, sequenced in a study of cytomegalovirus exposure and HLA in healthy donors. Assay used: immunoSEQ multiplex PCR; TCRdb lists only in-frame clones, some missing. The sample yields 150,000 to 200,000 clones, over 85% seen once. The sequenced material came from PBMCs. These TCRs come from a man younger than 35 in good health and CMV-seropositive. Each CDR3 is given with its conserved first and last residue. D genes are given only for firm matches. The listing skips clone size in some rows; elsewhere it reads once, few, many or a size class.

v_call,clone_size,j_call,d_call,cdr3_nt,cdr3_aa
TRBV19,once,TRBJ2-1,TRBD2,TGTGCCAGTAGTGTATACTTAGGAAGCGGGAGCACCTACAATGAGCAGTTCTTC,CASSVYLGSGSTYNEQFF
TRBV5-1,few,TRBJ2-6,TRBD2,TGCGCCAGCAGCTTGGGTCGGGAGGGCCTTGTCTCTGGGGCCAACGTCCTGACTTTC,CASSLGREGLVSGANVLTF
TRBV7-9,-,TRBJ2-3,-,TGTGCCAGCAGCTGGGAGAGCACAGATACGCAGTATTTT,CASSWESTDTQYF
TRBV5-1,-,TRBJ2-7,TRBD2,TGCGCCAGCAGGACCGAGCGGGAGCTATACGAGCAGTACTTC,CASRTERELYEQYF
TRBV10-3,once,TRBJ1-4,-,TGTGCCACCCGTCGGGAGATCCAAGAGGAAAAACTGTTTTTT,CATRREIQEEKLFF
TRBV15,-,TRBJ1-1,-,TGTGCCACCAGCAGAGATGGGGCGAGAACGGCTTTCTTT,CATSRDGARTAFF
TRBV5-1,few,TRBJ2-5,TRBD1,TGCGCCAGCAGCTTGTCTGGGACAGCGGAGGAGACCCAGTACTTC,CASSLSGTAEETQYF
TRBV18,once,TRBJ2-7,TRBD2,TGTGCCAGCTCACGATATAAACTAGCGGAGCAGTACTTC,CASSRYKLAEQYF
TRBV5-6,-,TRBJ1-1,-,TGTGCCAGCAGCTTACTACCCGACAGGCCCACTGAAGCTTTCTTT,CASSLLPDRPTEAFF
TRBV28,-,TRBJ2-7,-,TGTGCCAGCAGTCCACGACACATATTTGGTTCCTACGAGCAGTACTTC,CASSPRHIFGSYEQYF
TRBV27,once,TRBJ1-4,-,TGTGCCAGCGCCGAGTCGGATGAAAAACTGTTTTTT,CASAESDEKLFF
TRBV5-1,-,TRBJ2-5,-,TGCGCCAGCAGCTTGGGGCAGGCCCTTGGAGAGACCCAGTACTTC,CASSLGQALGETQYF
TRBV7-2,-,TRBJ2-7,-,TGTGCCAGCAGCTTAGAGGCGGGGTCCCTTTACGAGCAGTACTTC,CASSLEAGSLYEQYF
TRBV28,-,TRBJ2-1,-,TGTGCCAGCAGTCCGCGAAATGAGCAGTTCTTC,CASSPRNEQFF
TRBV27,-,TRBJ2-7,-,TGTGCCAGCAGTTTCGGTGACACCTACGAGCAGTACTTC,CASSFGDTYEQYF
TRBV6-1,-,TRBJ2-7,TRBD1,TGTGCCAGCAGTGCTGAATCCGGGACAGTAAACTTTCGGTACTTC,CASSAESGTVNFRYF
TRBV5-4,-,TRBJ1-3,-,TGTGCCAGCAGCAAGGAGGGCCCTGTTTCTGGAAACACCATATATTTT,CASSKEGPVSGNTIYF
TRBV18,-,TRBJ1-2,TRBD1,TGTGCCAGCTCACCACCGAGGACTGGACAGGTCCATCTAGGCTACACCTTC,CASSPPRTGQVHLGYTF
TRBV5-1,-,TRBJ2-3,-,TGCGCCAGCAGCTTGGGGGGCGGCATCCCGAACACAGATACGCAGTATTTT,CASSLGGGIPNTDTQYF
TRBV7-9,few,TRBJ2-7,TRBD2,TGTGCCAGCAGCTTAGCGCGGGAGGGCGAGCAGTACTTC,CASSLAREGEQYF
TRBV4-2,-,TRBJ2-2,TRBD2,TGTGCCAGCAGCCAAGACGGCGGGAGATCCCCCGGGGAGCTGTTTTTT,CASSQDGGRSPGELFF
TRBV6-1,once,TRBJ2-3,TRBD2,TGTGCCAGCAGTGGACTAGCGGGAATTTTCACAGATACGCAGTATTTT,CASSGLAGIFTDTQYF
TRBV5-1,-,TRBJ2-7,TRBD2,TGCGCCAGCAGCTTAGGACGCACGGGAGGTTACTACGAGCAGTACTTC,CASSLGRTGGYYEQYF
TRBV15,-,TRBJ1-2,-,TGTGCCACCAGCCTCCTGGGGCAGCCCTATGGCTACACCTTC,CATSLLGQPYGYTF
TRBV7-9,once,TRBJ2-1,-,TGTGCCAGCAGCTCCAGGGTGTACAATGAGCAGTTCTTC,CASSSRVYNEQFF
TRBV29-1,few,TRBJ2-3,TRBD2,TGCAGCGTTGAGTCCCCTAGCGGGAGGGCGGGAGATACGCAGTATTTT,CSVESPSGRAGDTQYF
TRBV28,-,TRBJ1-2,TRBD1,TGTGCCAGCAGCCCAGGGCACCTCAGGGGGGCTGGCTACACCTTC,CASSPGHLRGAGYTF
TRBV6-6,-,TRBJ1-1,-,TGTGCCTCGAGGGTGCAGCTGAACACTGAAGCTTTCTTT,CASRVQLNTEAFF
TRBV7-8,-,TRBJ1-5,-,TGTGCCAGCAGCTTAGTGAGTGGTTTTGGCAATCAGCCCCAGCATTTT,CASSLVSGFGNQPQHF
TRBV5-1,-,TRBJ2-7,TRBD1,TGCGCCAGCAGCTTGGATTACAGGGGAGATCGCGAGCAGTACTTC,CASSLDYRGDREQYF
TRBV30,-,TRBJ2-3,-,TGTGCCGCAGCGGACAGCCCCAGCACAGATACGCAGTATTTT,CAAADSPSTDTQYF
TRBV28,-,TRBJ1-1,TRBD1,TGTGCCAGCAGTCCCCGGACAGGGTGGCCGAACACTGAAGCTTTCTTT,CASSPRTGWPNTEAFF
TRBV6-9,-,TRBJ2-1,TRBD1,TGTGCCATGCCGGGACAGGCTGGGTATGAGCAGTTCTTC,CAMPGQAGYEQFF
TRBV10-3,-,TRBJ2-1,TRBD1,TGTGCCACCCACAGGGGGGTGACCTACAATGAGCAGTTCTTC,CATHRGVTYNEQFF
TRBV28,once,TRBJ2-6,TRBD1,TGTGCCAGCAGTTTTGACAGGGGTGGCTCTGGGGCCAACGTCCTGACTTTC,CASSFDRGGSGANVLTF
TRBV5-6,-,TRBJ1-3,-,TGTGCCAGCAGCTTAGGAGGACGGCTCTCTGGAAACACCATATATTTT,CASSLGGRLSGNTIYF
TRBV6-5,once,TRBJ2-5,-,TGTGCCAGCAGCTCCCAGGGGAGAGAGACCCAGTACTTC,CASSSQGRETQYF
TRBV7-3,-,TRBJ2-7,-,TGTGCCAGCAGCTTAACGACCCCGGGCACTCCCGGGACACCGATACTACCAAACTACGAGCAGTACTTC,CASSLTTPGTPGTPILPNYEQYF
TRBV18,-,TRBJ1-1,TRBD1,TGTGCCAGCTCGTCGGGACAGGGGGCGGACACTGAAGCTTTCTTT,CASSSGQGADTEAFF
TRBV29-1,-,TRBJ2-2,TRBD2,TGCAGCGTCCTCCTAGCGGCGAACACCGGGGAGCTGTTTTTT,CSVLLAANTGELFF
TRBV30,-,TRBJ2-7,-,TGTGCCTGGAGTACCGGGACATACTACGAGCAGTACTTC,CAWSTGTYYEQYF